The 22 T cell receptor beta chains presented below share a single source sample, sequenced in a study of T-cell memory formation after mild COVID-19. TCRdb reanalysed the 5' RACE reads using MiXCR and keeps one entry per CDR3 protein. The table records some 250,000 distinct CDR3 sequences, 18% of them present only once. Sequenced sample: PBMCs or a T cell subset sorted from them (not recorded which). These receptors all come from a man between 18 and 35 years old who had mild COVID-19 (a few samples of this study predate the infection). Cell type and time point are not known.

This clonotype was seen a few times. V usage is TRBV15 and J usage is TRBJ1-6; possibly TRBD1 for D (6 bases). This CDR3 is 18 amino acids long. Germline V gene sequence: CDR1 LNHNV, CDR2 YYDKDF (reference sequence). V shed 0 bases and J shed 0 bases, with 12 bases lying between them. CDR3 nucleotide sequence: TGTGCCACCAGCAGAGACAGGGGCGCCGACTCCTATAATTCACCCCTCCACTTT. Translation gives CATSRDRGADSYNSPLHF.

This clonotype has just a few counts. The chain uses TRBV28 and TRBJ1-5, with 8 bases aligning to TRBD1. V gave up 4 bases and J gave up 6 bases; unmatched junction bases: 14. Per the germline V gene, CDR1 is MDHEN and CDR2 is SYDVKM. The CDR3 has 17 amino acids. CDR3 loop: CASSSRGPSIFLQPQHF. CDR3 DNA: TGTGCCAGCAGTTCCAGGGGGCCCAGCATTTTTCTTCAGCCCCAGCATTTT.

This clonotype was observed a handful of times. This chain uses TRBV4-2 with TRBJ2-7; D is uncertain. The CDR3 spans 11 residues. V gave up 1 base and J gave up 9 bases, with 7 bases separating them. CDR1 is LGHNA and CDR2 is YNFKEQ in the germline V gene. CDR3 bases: TGTGCCAGCAGCCAAGCCTTTTTGCAGTACTTC. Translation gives CASSQAFLQYF.

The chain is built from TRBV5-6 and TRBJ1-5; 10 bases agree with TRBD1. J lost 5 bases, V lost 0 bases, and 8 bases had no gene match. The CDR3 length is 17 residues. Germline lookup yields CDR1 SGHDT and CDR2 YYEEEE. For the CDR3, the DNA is TGTGCCAGCAGCTTGGAGGAGACAGGGGGCTTGCATCAGCCCCAGCATTTT. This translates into CASSLEETGGLHQPQHF.

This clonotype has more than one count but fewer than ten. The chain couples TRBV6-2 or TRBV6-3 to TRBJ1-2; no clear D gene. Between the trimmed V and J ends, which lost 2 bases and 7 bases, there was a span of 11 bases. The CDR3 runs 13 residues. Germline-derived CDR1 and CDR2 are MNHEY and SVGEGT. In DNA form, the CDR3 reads TGTGCCAGCAGTTACAGCGGGTATCGTGGCTACACCTTC. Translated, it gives CASSYSGYRGYTF.

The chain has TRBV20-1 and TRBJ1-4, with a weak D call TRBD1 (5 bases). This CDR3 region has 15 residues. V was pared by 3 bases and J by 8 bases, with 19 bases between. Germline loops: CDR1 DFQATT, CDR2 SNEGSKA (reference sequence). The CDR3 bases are TGCAGTGCTAGTGCCTACCAGGGTGCGACGGAAAAACTGTTTTTT. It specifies CSASAYQGATEKLFF.

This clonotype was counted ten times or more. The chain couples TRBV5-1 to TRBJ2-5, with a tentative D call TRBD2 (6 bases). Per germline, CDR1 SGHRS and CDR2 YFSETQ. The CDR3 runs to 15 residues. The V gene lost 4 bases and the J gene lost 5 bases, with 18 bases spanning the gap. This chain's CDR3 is CASSMDGSRGETQYF. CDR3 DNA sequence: TGCGCCAGCAGCATGGACGGGAGCCGAGGGGAGACCCAGTACTTC.

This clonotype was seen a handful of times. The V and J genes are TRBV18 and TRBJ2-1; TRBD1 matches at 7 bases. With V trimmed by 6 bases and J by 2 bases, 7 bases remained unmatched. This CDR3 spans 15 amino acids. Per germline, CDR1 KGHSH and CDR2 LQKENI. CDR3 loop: CASSLVGTAYNEQFF. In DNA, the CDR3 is TGTGCCAGCTCCCTTGTCGGGACAGCCTACAATGAGCAGTTCTTC.

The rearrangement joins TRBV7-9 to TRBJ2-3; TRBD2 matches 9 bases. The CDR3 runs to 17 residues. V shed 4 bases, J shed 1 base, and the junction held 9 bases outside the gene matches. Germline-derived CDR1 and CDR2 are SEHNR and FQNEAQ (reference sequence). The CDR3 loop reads CASSSPEASGGTDTQYF. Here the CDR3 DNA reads TGTGCCAGCAGCTCCCCCGAGGCTAGCGGGGGCACAGATACGCAGTATTTT.

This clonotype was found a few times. The CDR3 is CASSLARVGYTF. In nucleotides, the CDR3 is TGTGCCAGCAGCTTAGCTAGGGTCGGCTACACCTTC. This chain links TRBV11-2 with TRBJ1-2, with D unresolved. Trimming took 1 base from V and 8 from J, leaving 8 bases between them. Germline V gene data show CDR1 as SGHAT and CDR2 as FQNNGV. This CDR3 has 12 residues. The full variable domain, with the rest looked up from reference TRBV11-2 and TRBJ1-2, is EAGVAQSPRYKIIEKRQSVAFWCNPISGHATLYWYQQILGQGPKLLIQFQNNGVVDDSQLPKDRFSAERLKGVDSTLKIQPAKLEDSAVYLCASSLARVGYTFGSGTRLTVV.

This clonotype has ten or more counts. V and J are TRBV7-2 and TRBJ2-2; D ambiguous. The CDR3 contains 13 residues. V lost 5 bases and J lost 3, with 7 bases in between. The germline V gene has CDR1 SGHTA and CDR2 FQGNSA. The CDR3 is CASSPQDTGELFF. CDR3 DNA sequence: TGTGCCAGCAGCCCCCAGGACACCGGGGAGCTGTTTTTT.

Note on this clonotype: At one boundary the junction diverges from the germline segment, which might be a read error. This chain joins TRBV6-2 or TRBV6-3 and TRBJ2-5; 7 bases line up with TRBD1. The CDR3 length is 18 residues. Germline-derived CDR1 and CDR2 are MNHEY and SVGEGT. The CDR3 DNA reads TGTGGCAGCAGTTTCTCCGCTGGAGACAGGGCACGACGGGAGACCCAGTACTTC. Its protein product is CGSSFSAGDRARRETQYF.

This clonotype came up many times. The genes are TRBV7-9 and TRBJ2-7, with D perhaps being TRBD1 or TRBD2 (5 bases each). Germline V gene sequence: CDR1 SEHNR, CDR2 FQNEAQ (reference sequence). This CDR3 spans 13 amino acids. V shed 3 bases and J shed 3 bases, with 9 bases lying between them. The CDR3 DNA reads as TGTGCCAGCAGCTTCCGGGACGTCTACGAGCAGTACTTC. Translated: CASSFRDVYEQYF.

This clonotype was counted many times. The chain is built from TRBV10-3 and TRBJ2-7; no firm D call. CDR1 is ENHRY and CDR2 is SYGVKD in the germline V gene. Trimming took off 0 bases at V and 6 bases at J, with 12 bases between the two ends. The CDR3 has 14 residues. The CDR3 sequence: CAISESSKGREQYV. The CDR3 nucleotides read TGTGCCATCAGTGAGTCGTCGAAAGGTCGCGAGCAGTACGTC.

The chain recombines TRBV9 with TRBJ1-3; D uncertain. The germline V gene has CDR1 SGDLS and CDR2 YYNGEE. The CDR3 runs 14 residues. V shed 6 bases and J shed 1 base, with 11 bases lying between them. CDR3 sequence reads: CASNRVGSGNTIYF. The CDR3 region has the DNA TGTGCCAGCAATCGAGTGGGTTCTGGAAACACCATATATTTT.

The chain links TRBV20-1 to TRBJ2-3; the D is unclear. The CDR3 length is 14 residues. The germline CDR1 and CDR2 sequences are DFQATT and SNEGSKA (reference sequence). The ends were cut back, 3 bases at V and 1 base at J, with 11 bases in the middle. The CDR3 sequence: CSASGRSRTDTQYF. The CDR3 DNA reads TGCAGTGCTAGCGGGCGGAGCCGCACAGATACGCAGTATTTT.

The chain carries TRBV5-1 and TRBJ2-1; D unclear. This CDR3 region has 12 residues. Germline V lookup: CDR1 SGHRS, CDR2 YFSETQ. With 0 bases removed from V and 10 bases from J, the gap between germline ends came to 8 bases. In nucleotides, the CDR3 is TGCGCCAGCAGCTTGGACTGGCGGGAGCAGTTCTTC. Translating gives CASSLDWREQFF.

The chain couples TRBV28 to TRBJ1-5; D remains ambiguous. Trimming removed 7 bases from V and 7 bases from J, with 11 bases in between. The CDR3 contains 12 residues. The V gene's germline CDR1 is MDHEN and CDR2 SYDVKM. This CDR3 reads CASTQYQQPQHF. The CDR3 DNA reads TGTGCCAGCACCCAGTACCAGCAGCCCCAGCATTTT.

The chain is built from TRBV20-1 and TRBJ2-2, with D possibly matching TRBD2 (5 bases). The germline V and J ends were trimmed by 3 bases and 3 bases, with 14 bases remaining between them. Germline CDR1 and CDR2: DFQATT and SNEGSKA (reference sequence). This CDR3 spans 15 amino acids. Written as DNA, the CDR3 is TGCAGTGCTAGTTCCCCAGGAGGTTACACCGGGGAGCTGTTTTTT. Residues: CSASSPGGYTGELFF.

CDR3 DNA: TGCGCCAGCAGCCAACGGAGAGACCGTCAAGAGACCCAGTACTTC. Its translation is CASSQRRDRQETQYF. The V and J genes are TRBV4-1 and TRBJ2-5; D ambiguous. With 2 bases removed from V and 2 bases from J, the gap between germline ends came to 12 bases. Germline assignment: CDR1 MGHRA and CDR2 YSYEKL. The CDR3 runs 15 residues.

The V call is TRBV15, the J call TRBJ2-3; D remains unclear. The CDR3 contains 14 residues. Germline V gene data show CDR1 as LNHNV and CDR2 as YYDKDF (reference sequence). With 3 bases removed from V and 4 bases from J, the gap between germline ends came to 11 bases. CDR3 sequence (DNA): TGTGCCACCAGCAGGCCCACGTCTCCAGATACGCAGTATTTT. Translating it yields CATSRPTSPDTQYF.

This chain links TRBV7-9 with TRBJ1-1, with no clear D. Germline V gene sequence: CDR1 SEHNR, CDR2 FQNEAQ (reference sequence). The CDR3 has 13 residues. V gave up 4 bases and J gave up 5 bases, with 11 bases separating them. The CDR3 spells CASSSETGTEAFF. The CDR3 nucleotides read TGTGCCAGCAGCTCTGAGACCGGGACTGAAGCTTTCTTT.